A selection of T cell receptor beta chains follows, all from one sample in a study of cytotoxic CD8 clonotypes in ibrutinib-treated CLL. Repertoires were generated with immunoSEQ multiplex PCR, while TCRdb's copy carries only in-frame clones and drops some. The table lists 200,000 to 250,000 clones, approximately 75% of them singletons. Here the sequenced sample was PBMCs, taken after 12 months of ibrutinib treatment. All receptors derive from a human donor with chronic lymphocytic leukemia. CDR3s include the opening cysteine and the closing phenylalanine or tryptophan. The D gene is left open where the match is weak. Size is stated for part of the rows, as once, few or many counts, or as a class when the clone is expanded.

TRBJ2-7 | - | TRBV4-1 | - | TGCGCCAGCAGCCAAGTGCAGGAATCCTACGAGCAGTACTTC | CASSQVQESYEQYF
TRBJ2-1 | - | TRBV6-1 | TRBD2 | TGTGCCAGCAGTGCCTTACTAGCGGGGGGGCGCAATGAGCAGTTCTTC | CASSALLAGGRNEQFF
TRBJ2-7 | - | TRBV5-6 | - | TGTGCCAGCAGCCCGGGAGACAGCCTCCTTTTCTCCTACGAGCAGTACTTC | CASSPGDSLLFSYEQYF
TRBJ2-3 | - | TRBV27 | TRBD2 | TGTGCCAGCAGTCGACTAGCGGGTAGCACAGATACGCAGTATTTT | CASSRLAGSTDTQYF
TRBJ1-2 | - | TRBV21-1 | - | TGTGCCAGCAGCAAAGGTACCCTGACTAGCGGCTACACCTTC | CASSKGTLTSGYTF
TRBJ2-1 | - | TRBV2 | TRBD1 | TGTGCCAGCAACAAGGACAGGCGCAGCGATGAGCAGTTCTTC | CASNKDRRSDEQFF
TRBJ1-1 | - | TRBV2 | - | TGTGCCAGCAGTGAAGCCGGACGGGTTGCGAACACTGAAGCTTTCTTT | CASSEAGRVANTEAFF
TRBJ2-7 | - | TRBV10-3 | TRBD2 | TGTGCCATCAGTGTCCTAACTAGCGGGGGTACCTACGAGCAGTACTTC | CAISVLTSGGTYEQYF
TRBJ2-2 | - | TRBV6-1 | - | TGTGCCAGCAGTGAAGGGACAGCGAACACCGGGGAGCTGTTTTTT | CASSEGTANTGELFF
TRBJ1-5 | - | TRBV7-2 | - | TGTGCCAGCAGCTCGTACAGGAATCAGCCCCAGCATTTT | CASSSYRNQPQHF
TRBJ2-3 | - | TRBV6-5 | - | TGTGCCAGCAGCAGACTTATAGCGGAGATAGATACGCAGTATTTT | CASSRLIAEIDTQYF
TRBJ1-2 | - | TRBV11-2 | - | TGTGCCAGCAGCCCGGGAATTTATGGCTACACCTTC | CASSPGIYGYTF
TRBJ1-1 | - | TRBV2 | - | TGTGCCAGCAGTAACAATCGGGCGAACACTGAAGCTTTCTTT | CASSNNRANTEAFF
TRBJ2-2 | - | TRBV9 | - | TGTGCCAGCAGCGTAGAACGGACAGCCATCACCGGGGAGCTGTTTTTT | CASSVERTAITGELFF
TRBJ2-5 | - | TRBV5-1 | - | TGCGCCAGCAGCTGGACTTCAGGCGGGGTACAAGAGACCCAGTACTTC | CASSWTSGGVQETQYF
TRBJ1-2 | few | TRBV27 | - | TGTGCCAGCAGTTTATTGGAAGGACGAGGCTACACCTTC | CASSLLEGRGYTF
TRBJ1-3 | once | TRBV28 | TRBD1 | TGTGCCATAGGACAGGTGAACTCTGGAAACACCATATATTTT | CAIGQVNSGNTIYF
TRBJ2-1 | - | TRBV19 | - | TGTGCCAGCCTATATGGTTCCGCAAACAATGAGCAGTTCTTC | CASLYGSANNEQFF
TRBJ2-1 | - | TRBV7-9 | - | TGTGCCAGCAGCCTGGACAATTACAATGAGCAGTTCTTC | CASSLDNYNEQFF
TRBJ1-5 | few | TRBV30 | TRBD1 | TGTGCCTGGAGTACTTCTTACAGGGGCGGTCAGCCCCAGCATTTT | CAWSTSYRGGQPQHF
TRBJ2-5 | - | TRBV18 | - | TGTGCCAGCTCACCCCAGAGCCAAGAGACCCAGTACTTC | CASSPQSQETQYF
TRBJ2-5 | - | TRBV2 | - | TGTGCCAGCAGTGAATACGGGGCAGAGACCCAGTACTTC | CASSEYGAETQYF
TRBJ2-1 | - | TRBV7-8 | - | TGTGCCAGCAGCTTTATAGCGGCCTCCTACAATGAGCAGTTCTTC | CASSFIAASYNEQFF
TRBJ1-5 | - | TRBV5-1 | TRBD1 | TGCGCCAGCAGCGCTGGGACAGACAATCAGCCCCAGCATTTT | CASSAGTDNQPQHF
TRBJ2-7 | few | TRBV5-1 | - | TGCGCCAGCAGCTTGGGTGGAGGGAAGGAGGAACAGTACTTC | CASSLGGGKEEQYF
TRBJ2-7 | - | TRBV12-2 | - | TGTGCAAGTCGCTCGCTCCTCGGACTAGGATCCTACGAGCAGTACTTC | CASRSLLGLGSYEQYF
TRBJ1-2 | few | TRBV29-1 | - | TGCAGCGCATCGACAGTGTATGGCTACACCTTC | CSASTVYGYTF
TRBJ2-5 | once | TRBV18 | TRBD2 | TGTGCCAGCTCAACACGACTAGCGGGAGGAGAGACCCAGTACTTC | CASSTRLAGGETQYF
TRBJ2-7 | - | TRBV7-8 | - | TGTGCCAGCAGCTTGGTGGCTACCTACGAGCAGTACTTC | CASSLVATYEQYF
TRBJ1-5 | - | TRBV18 | - | TGTGCCAGCTCACCATTGCGAGATAGCAATCAGCCCCAGCATTTT | CASSPLRDSNQPQHF
TRBJ2-3 | once | TRBV19 | - | TGTGCCAGTAGTATCTCAGATACGCAGTATTTT | CASSISDTQYF
TRBJ1-6 | - | TRBV30 | - | TGTGCCGGACGACAGTCGAGCTCCTATAATTCACCCCTCCACTTT | CAGRQSSSYNSPLHF